This record covers a single T cell receptor beta chain. As yet, its antigen is unknown. This specimen belongs to a study of cytomegalovirus exposure and HLA in healthy donors. Study overall: Across 300 to 400 genotyped donors, 81% landed in the Caucasian-associated ancestry cluster.

General study findings and limits: TRBV6-2, TRBV6-3 and some other V segments were unresolvable in 87-base-pair reads. V- and J-gene trimming of TCR beta was linked (in a later analysis) to a missense DCLRE1C variant. Another analysis was done later, and it associated roughly 15,000 TCR beta sequences with HLA alleles at 0.05 false discovery rate.

CDR3 length equals 14 residues. Trimming left V 3 bases short and J 5 bases short, with 12 bases between. In germline, CDR1 is MGHDK, CDR2 SYGVNS. Use of 60 Vbeta and 13 Jbeta primers characterized the PCR. Using immunoSEQ multiplex PCR, the repertoire was profiled, and TCRdb retains in-frame clones only, with some absent. The data show about 170,000 clones, just under 80% seen once. The TCR comes from a woman between 45 and 65 years old in good health and CMV-seropositive. The chain carries TRBV25-1 and TRBJ2-3; possibly TRBD2 for D (5 bases). The sample was PBMCs. DNA for the CDR3: TGTGCCAGCAGTGATTCGGGGTGGGAAGATACGCAGTATTTT. It codes for CASSDSGWEDTQYF.